The 28 T cell receptor beta chains below were found in one sample sequenced in a study of cytomegalovirus exposure and HLA in healthy donors (dated by TCRdb to the late 2010s). Library preparation employed the immunoSEQ multiplex PCR assay. For the multiplex PCR, a mixture combining 60 forward primers for TCR Vbeta segments and 13 reverse primers for TCR Jbeta segments was used. TCRdb mirrors the immuneACCESS table, restricted to in-frame sequences. Some clones are absent from its copies; in checked studies, under half trace to an unresolved V gene, and the reason for the others is unknown. The sample has 160,000 or so clones on record, around 73% of them singletons. The ten largest clones capture 1.1% to 1.5% of the sample. Sequencing was performed on PBMCs. Source of these receptors: a male donor in good health and CMV-seronegative.

The rearrangement uses TRBV6-5 and TRBJ2-7; 10 bases align to TRBD1. Per the germline V gene, CDR1 is MNHEY and CDR2 is SVGAGI. The CDR3 is 15 residues long. V gave up 6 bases and J gave up 5 bases; unmatched junction bases: 10. CDR3 sequence (DNA): TGTGCCAGCAGCCCACCCGACAGGGGGCTAAACGAGCAGTACTTC. It yields the protein CASSPPDRGLNEQYF.

Only one count was recorded for this clone. The rearrangement joins TRBV2 to TRBJ2-5; TRBD2 is a possible D gene (5 bases). The CDR3 consists of 13 residues. V was shortened by 6 bases and J by 2 bases, with 10 bases between the two germline ends. Germline V gives CDR1 SNHLY, CDR2 FYNNEI. The CDR3 DNA reads as TGTGCCAGCAGGCCCCGGGGACAAGAGACCCAGTACTTC. Amino acid sequence: CASRPRGQETQYF.

The chain carries TRBV6-1 and TRBJ1-4; a weak D match, TRBD1 (6 bases). Germline V gene lookup returns CDR1 MNHNS and CDR2 SASEGT. The CDR3 has 14 amino acids. The V end lost 7 bases, the J end lost 3 bases, and 12 bases lay between the germline ends. CDR3 amino acids: CASKGQPSNEKLFF. The CDR3 DNA follows: TGTGCCAGCAAAGGACAGCCGTCTAATGAAAAACTGTTTTTT.

V and J are TRBV7-9 and TRBJ2-1; 11 positions match TRBD2. The ends lost 1 base at V and 6 bases at J; junction bases unmatched: 2. The CDR3 has 15 amino acids. From germline, CDR1 is SEHNR and CDR2 FQNEAQ (reference sequence). The CDR3 coding sequence is TGTGCCAGCAGCTTAGTAGCGGGAGGGCCCAATGAGCAGTTCTTC. It translates to CASSLVAGGPNEQFF.

The chain recombines TRBV5-1 with TRBJ2-7, with 11 bases identical to TRBD1. The CDR3 runs to 16 residues. Germline trimming cut 4 bases from V and 1 base from J; bases unmatched to any gene: 7. Germline CDR1 SGHRS, CDR2 YFSETQ. CDR3 sequence (DNA): TGCGCCAGCAGCCCGGGACAGGGGGAGTGGTCCTACGAGCAGTACTTC. Translation gives CASSPGQGEWSYEQYF.

The V call is TRBV2, the J call TRBJ1-1, with TRBD1 matching 7 bases. The length of the CDR3 is 14 residues. CDR1 is SNHLY and CDR2 is FYNNEI in the germline V gene. The J segment lost 2 bases and the V segment lost 7 bases, leaving 7 bases of the junction unmatched. The CDR3 region is CASTPGTANTEAFF. The CDR3 nucleotides are TGTGCCAGCACCCCCGGGACAGCAAACACTGAAGCTTTCTTT.

The J gene is TRBJ2-3, the V gene TRBV28; 12 positions agree with TRBD2. This CDR3 contains 16 residues. V lost 3 bases to trimming and J lost 2 bases; unmatched junction nucleotides: 3. Germline CDR1 is MDHEN and CDR2 is SYDVKM. CDR3 DNA sequence: TGTGCCAGCAGTTTGGGACTAGCGGGTTACACAGATACGCAGTATTTT. The encoded protein is CASSLGLAGYTDTQYF.

This rearrangement joins TRBV4-3 to TRBJ1-4; weak D call: TRBD1 (6 bases). The CDR3 consists of 17 residues. The germline V gene encodes CDR1 LGHNA and CDR2 YSLEER. V was clipped by 0 bases and J by 12 bases, with 23 bases between them. CDR3 coding DNA: TGCGCCAGCAGCCAAGACCGAGGGCGGGGGCGAGCTTTGGAACTGTTTTTT. This translates into CASSQDRGRGRALELFF.

The V and J genes are TRBV30 and TRBJ2-1; 8 nucleotides agree with TRBD2. J was trimmed by 6 bases and V by 8 bases; bases with no gene match: 9. CDR1 is GTSNPN, CDR2 SVGIG, per germline (reference sequence). The CDR3 has 13 residues. CDR3 sequence: CAGSGSVTNEQFF. CDR3 DNA sequence: TGTGCCGGAAGCGGGAGTGTAACCAATGAGCAGTTCTTC.

The chain employs TRBV9 and TRBJ2-3; D is perhaps TRBD2 (6 bases). Germline-derived CDR1 and CDR2 are SGDLS and YYNGEE. V was trimmed by 2 bases and J by 3 bases, leaving 10 bases between them. The CDR3 contains 14 residues. CDR3 in amino acids: CASSVEGRTDTQYF. The DNA for the CDR3 is TGTGCCAGCAGCGTCGAGGGGAGGACAGATACGCAGTATTTT.

Only a few counts were recorded for this clone. Additional DNA sequences in this sample encode the identical CDR3. V usage is TRBV18 and J usage is TRBJ2-7; 9 bases map to TRBD1. Germline lookup yields CDR1 KGHSH and CDR2 LQKENI. Unmatched junction bases numbered 5, after V lost 6 bases and J lost 2 bases. This CDR3 comprises 14 residues. DNA of the CDR3: TGTGCCAGCTCTCTCGACAGGGGGACCTACGAGCAGTACTTC. Translating it yields CASSLDRGTYEQYF. Full variable domain (remainder filled in from reference TRBV18 and TRBJ2-7): NAGVMQNPRHLVRRRGQEARLRCSPMKGHSHVYWYRQLPEEGLKFMVYLQKENIIDESGMPKERFSAEFPKEGPSILRIQQVVRGDSAAYFCASSLDRGTYEQYFGPGTRLTVT.

V and J are TRBV5-1 and TRBJ2-3, with TRBD2 matching 9 bases. This CDR3 is built from 15 residues. With V trimmed by 5 bases and J by 0 bases, 4 bases remained unmatched. Germline loops: CDR1 SGHRS, CDR2 YFSETQ. The CDR3 region is CASSAGGLSTDTQYF. Here the CDR3 DNA reads TGCGCCAGCAGTGCGGGGGGGCTGAGCACAGATACGCAGTATTTT.

The gene calls are TRBV11-2 and TRBJ2-3, with 7 bases identical to TRBD1. Germline V gene data show CDR1 as SGHAT and CDR2 as FQNNGV. The V segment lost 5 bases and the J segment 4 bases; nucleotides outside the gene matches: 9. CDR3 length: 15 amino acids. This CDR3 is CASSPSPQGPDTQYF. The CDR3 region has the DNA TGTGCCAGCAGCCCCTCCCCACAGGGGCCAGATACGCAGTATTTT.

The genes are TRBV28 and TRBJ2-7; the D gene is possibly TRBD1 (6 bases). CDR1 is MDHEN and CDR2 is SYDVKM in the germline V gene. V lost 1 base to trimming and J lost 1 base, with 11 bases between them. The CDR3 sequence is 15 residues long. CDR3 sequence (DNA): TGTGCCAGCAGTTTATCTTCCGGGACATCCTACGAGCAGTACTTC. Translating it yields CASSLSSGTSYEQYF.

The chain couples TRBV5-1 to TRBJ2-5, with TRBD2 as a possible D gene (6 bases). Trimming took 4 bases from V and 3 from J, leaving 16 bases between them. CDR1 is SGHRS, CDR2 YFSETQ, per germline. This CDR3 is built from 15 residues. CDR3 sequence: CASSRGTPAEETQYF. In nucleotides, the CDR3 is TGCGCCAGCAGCCGCGGGACTCCCGCCGAAGAGACCCAGTACTTC.

V gene TRBV27 combines with J gene TRBJ2-7; tentatively, D is TRBD2 (6 bases). This CDR3 comprises 16 residues. The V end was cut by 5 bases, the J end by 0 bases, with 17 bases between. The germline V gene encodes CDR1 MNHEY and CDR2 SMNVEV (reference sequence). CDR3 DNA sequence: TGTGCCAGCAGTAGTTTTAGCGGATATAGCTCCTACGAGCAGTACTTC. Its protein is CASSSFSGYSSYEQYF.

This chain uses TRBV10-3 with TRBJ1-2; D is undetermined. CDR1 and CDR2 from the germline V gene are ENHRY and SYGVKD. The CDR3 is 14 amino acids. The V and J ends lost 6 bases and 4 bases respectively, with 15 bases between them. The CDR3 DNA reads as TGTGCCATCAGCTTGACAAACATAGGCTATGGCTACACCTTC. Its protein is CAISLTNIGYGYTF.

The rearrangement joins TRBV5-1 to TRBJ1-3; D may be TRBD1 (5 bases). The ends were cut back, 8 bases at V and 0 bases at J, with 12 bases in the middle. CDR1 SGHRS and CDR2 YFSETQ come from the germline V gene. The CDR3 loop spans 14 amino acids. In DNA form, the CDR3 reads TGCGCCAGTAAGGACATCCGCTCTGGAAACACCATATATTTT. This encodes CASKDIRSGNTIYF.

V gene TRBV7-8 combines with J gene TRBJ2-7, with D unresolved. Germline V lookup: CDR1 SGHVS, CDR2 FQNEAQ. Between the trimmed V and J ends, which lost 5 bases and 3 bases, there was a span of 5 bases. The CDR3 length is 11 residues. The CDR3 nucleotides read TGTGCCAGCAGCCCAAACTACGAGCAGTACTTC. It specifies CASSPNYEQYF. Variable domain in full (rest from reference TRBV7-8 and TRBJ2-7): GAGVSQSPRYKVAKRGQDVALRCDPISGHVSLFWYQQALGQGPEFLTYFQNEAQLDKSGLPSDRFFAERPEGSVSTLKIQRTQQEDSAVYLCASSPNYEQYFGPGTRLTVT.

V and J are TRBV18 and TRBJ1-3; TRBD1 aligns across 7 bases. Germline CDR1 and CDR2: KGHSH and LQKENI. The CDR3 extends over 17 amino acids. J gave up 0 bases and V 0 bases, and 5 bases lay outside the gene matches. The CDR3 reads CASSPPGQIFSGNTIYF. The CDR3 DNA reads as TGTGCCAGCTCACCACCGGGACAGATCTTCTCTGGAAACACCATATATTTT. The whole variable domain, remainder taken from reference TRBV18 and TRBJ1-3, is NAGVMQNPRHLVRRRGQEARLRCSPMKGHSHVYWYRQLPEEGLKFMVYLQKENIIDESGMPKERFSAEFPKEGPSILRIQQVVRGDSAAYFCASSPPGQIFSGNTIYFGEGSWLTVV.

V and J are TRBV19 and TRBJ1-2; D is ambiguous. The CDR3 length is 12 residues. CDR1 and CDR2 (germline): LNHDA, SQIVND (reference sequence). V was cut by 3 bases and J by 5 bases, with 7 bases left in between. As DNA, the CDR3 is TGTGCCAGTAGTATTTCCGGGTATGGCTACACCTTC. It translates to CASSISGYGYTF.

The chain recombines TRBV5-6 with TRBJ1-6, with 7 nucleotides matching TRBD1. The germline V gene encodes CDR1 SGHDT and CDR2 YYEEEE. V shed 0 bases, J shed 0 bases, and the junction held 9 bases outside the gene matches. The CDR3 sequence is 19 residues long. The CDR3 loop is CASSLDRGMGSSYNSPLHF. The CDR3 nucleotides are TGTGCCAGCAGCTTGGACAGGGGAATGGGGTCCTCCTATAATTCACCCCTCCACTTT.

CDR3 bases: TGTGCCATCAGTGAGCTAGCGGGGGACACCGGGGAGCTGTTTTTT. It translates to CAISELAGDTGELFF. The V call is TRBV10-3, the J call TRBJ2-2; 10 bases agree with TRBD2. This CDR3 contains 15 residues. CDR1 is ENHRY, CDR2 SYGVKD, per germline. V shed 2 bases, J shed 3 bases, and the junction held 0 bases outside the gene matches.

The chain uses TRBV15 and TRBJ1-4; 7 nucleotides agree with TRBD1. Germline CDR1 reads LNHNV; CDR2 reads YYDKDF (reference sequence). J gave up 5 bases and V 3 bases, and 9 bases lay outside the gene matches. The CDR3 length is 16 residues. The CDR3 here is CATSSSRGFENEKLFF. Here the CDR3 DNA reads TGTGCCACCAGCAGCTCCAGGGGGTTTGAAAATGAAAAACTGTTTTTT.

V and J are TRBV4-2 and TRBJ1-2; D is possibly TRBD1 (6 bases). Trimming removed 0 bases at V and 0 bases at J, with 17 bases between. The germline V gene encodes CDR1 LGHNA and CDR2 YNFKEQ. The CDR3 has 18 amino acids. This CDR3 is CASSQDPGPQGTNYGYTF. Written as DNA, the CDR3 is TGTGCCAGCAGCCAAGATCCCGGGCCCCAGGGGACTAACTATGGCTACACCTTC.

This chain uses TRBV5-1 with TRBJ1-4; D is uncertain. CDR1 and CDR2 (germline): SGHRS, YFSETQ. Deletions cut 5 bases from V and 0 bases from J, with 14 bases between. The CDR3 is 16 residues long. CDR3 sequence: CASSPRRVSTNEKLFF. Written as DNA, the CDR3 is TGCGCCAGCAGTCCTCGTCGGGTCTCAACTAATGAAAAACTGTTTTTT.

The V gene is TRBV19, the J gene TRBJ2-1; D is unresolved. This CDR3 region has 11 residues. The germline V gene encodes CDR1 LNHDA and CDR2 SQIVND (reference sequence). The V gene lost 6 bases and the J gene lost 4 bases, with 4 bases spanning the gap. The CDR3 spells CASRAYNEQFF. CDR3 DNA: TGTGCCAGTAGGGCTTACAATGAGCAGTTCTTC.

This clone was observed a single time. The chain employs TRBV5-1 and TRBJ2-3, with TRBD2 identical over 7 bases. Germline V gene lookup returns CDR1 SGHRS and CDR2 YFSETQ. Losses at the gene ends were 3 bases for V and 1 base for J; bases not matched to a gene: 2. The length of the CDR3 is 14 residues. The CDR3 coding sequence is TGCGCCAGCAGCTGGAGCGGGGGCACAGATACGCAGTATTTT. Protein: CASSWSGGTDTQYF. The full variable domain, completed using reference TRBV5-1 and TRBJ2-3, is KAGVTQTPRYLIKTRGQQVTLSCSPISGHRSVSWYQQTPGQGLQFLFEYFSETQRNKGNFPGRFSGRQFSNSRSEMNVSTLELGDSALYLCASSWSGGTDTQYFGPGTRLTVL.